The present T cell receptor (beta chain) was sequenced within a study of Graves' ophthalmopathy and Graves' hyperthyroidism. Stable hyperthyroidism meant no ophthalmopathy within 18 months of follow-up. The hyperthyroidism patients, aged 18 to 65, had been newly diagnosed, with under 2 months' duration. The authors diagnosed from clinical symptoms, serum thyroxine, TRAb, thyroid ultrasound and orbital computed tomography. PBMCs were density-gradient isolated from 10 ml fresh blood. This clonotype was counted many times. The germline V gene has CDR1 SGHAT and CDR2 FQNNGV. This CDR3 spans 12 amino acids. V was shortened by 4 bases and J by 3 bases, with 7 bases between the two germline ends. The study amplified TCR beta CDR3 regions using RNA transcripts. HTBI primers primed a first-round RT-PCR, and a second-round multiplex PCR followed. Each CDR3 protein is one row after TCRdb ran MiXCR on the multiplex PCR reads. In the table there are about 620,000 distinct CDR3 sequences, 22% of which are singletons.

The V gene is TRBV11-2, the J gene TRBJ2-7; possible D gene TRBD1, 5 bases. The receptor was derived from a woman younger than 30 with stable Graves' hyperthyroidism. Some clones in this sample may be carry-over from other donors' samples. The sample taken for sequencing was peripheral blood. CDR3 sequence: CASSSGHYEQYF. For the CDR3, the DNA is TGTGCCAGCAGCTCTGGACACTACGAGCAGTACTTC. Using reference TRBV11-2 and TRBJ2-7 for the parts outside the CDR3, the full variable domain is EAGVAQSPRYKIIEKRQSVAFWCNPISGHATLYWYQQILGQGPKLLIQFQNNGVVDDSQLPKDRFSAERLKGVDSTLKIQPAKLEDSAVYLCASSSGHYEQYFGPGTRLTVT.